A single sample is the source of the 32 T cell receptor beta chains below, sequenced in a study of human T cells and chemical hapten exposure. This sample's time point: patch test 1, 2 weeks after DPC sensitization. Regarding treatment: therapeutic diphenylcyclopropenone sensitization with weekly scalp DPC. From the RACE reads, TCRdb called clonotypes with MiXCR, one entry per CDR3 protein. The sample comprises around 100,000 distinct CDR3 sequences, roughly 11% of which are singletons, and approximately 4% rests with the top ten. The sequencing used whole blood, collected in connection with sensitization to the hapten diphenylcyclopropenone (DPC). The receptors come from a woman aged 40 to 50 with alopecia areata. Some clones in this sample may be carry-over from other donors' samples.

The chain recombines TRBV19 with TRBJ2-5, with 9 bases that match TRBD1. Germline assignment: CDR1 LNHDA and CDR2 SQIVND (reference sequence). This CDR3 has 16 amino acids. V was clipped by 5 bases and J by 2 bases; unmatched bases: 9. CDR3 amino acids: CASSPPDRGSQETQYF. Here the CDR3 DNA reads TGTGCCAGTAGTCCCCCGGACAGGGGCTCGCAAGAGACCCAGTACTTC.

In the case of this clonotype: A much more abundant neighbour one base away suggests this may be a read error. This chain uses TRBV3-1 with TRBJ2-2, with D uncertain. The CDR3 runs 13 residues. Trimming pared 7 bases from V and 6 bases from J, leaving 12 bases between. CDR1 LGHDT and CDR2 YNNKEL come from the germline V gene (reference sequence). Here the CDR3 DNA reads TGTGCCAGCAACGCCCGCATCGCCGGGGAGCTGTTTTTT. It translates to CASNARIAGELFF.

This clonotype was counted once. This chain joins TRBV30 and TRBJ1-2; D is unclear. CDR3 length: 11 amino acids. V lost 5 bases to trimming and J lost 4 bases, with 8 bases between them. Germline V gene data show CDR1 as GTSNPN and CDR2 as SVGIG (reference sequence). The CDR3 here is CAWYTGYGYTF. CDR3 nucleotide sequence: TGTGCCTGGTATACTGGCTATGGCTACACCTTC.

Ten or more counts support this clonotype. The chain has TRBV7-2 and TRBJ1-6; D is unresolved. CDR3 length: 17 residues. Trimming stripped 4 bases from V and 3 bases from J, with 16 bases between. Germline loops: CDR1 SGHTA, CDR2 FQGNSA. The CDR3 DNA reads TGTGCCAGCAGCTCCCCGCGGGCAGGCGACTATAATTCACCCCTCCACTTT. Protein sequence: CASSSPRAGDYNSPLHF.

The chain carries TRBV11-2 and TRBJ1-1; the match to TRBD1 covers 9 bases. The germline V gene has CDR1 SGHAT and CDR2 FQNNGV. J gave up 7 bases and V 4 bases, and 7 bases lay outside the gene matches. The CDR3 is 14 residues long. CDR3 sequence: CASSSTMDRGEAFF. The CDR3, as DNA: TGTGCCAGCAGCTCAACCATGGACAGGGGTGAAGCTTTCTTT.

The rearrangement joins TRBV4-3 to TRBJ2-1, with D maybe TRBD2 (6 bases). Germline values: CDR1 LGHNA, CDR2 YSLEER. V was cut by 0 bases and J by 1 base, with 19 bases left in between. This CDR3 contains 19 residues. DNA of the CDR3: TGCGCCAGCAGCCAAGACGGACGGGGGATCTACGGTTCCTACAATGAGCAGTTCTTC. It yields the protein CASSQDGRGIYGSYNEQFF.

The chain recombines TRBV7-2 with TRBJ1-1; TRBD1 matches at 8 bases. CDR3 size: 16 residues. After removal of 3 bases from V and 4 bases from J, the junction contained 10 bases not matched to a gene. CDR1 and CDR2 from the germline V gene are SGHTA and FQGNSA. DNA for the CDR3: TGTGCCAGCAGCTTGCAGGGGGCCGATGATGGCACTGAAGCTTTCTTT. Residues: CASSLQGADDGTEAFF. Looking up the rest from reference TRBV7-2 and TRBJ1-1 gives the full variable domain: GAGVSQSPSNKVTEKGKDVELRCDPISGHTALYWYRQSLGQGLEFLIYFQGNSAPDKSGLPSDRFSAERTGGSVSTLTIQRTQQEDSAVYLCASSLQGADDGTEAFFGQGTRLTVV.

This clonotype occurred a few times. The chain employs TRBV6-2 or TRBV6-3 and TRBJ1-6, with D possibly matching TRBD1 (5 bases). The CDR3 is 15 amino acids. The ends were cut back, 7 bases at V and 10 bases at J, with 20 bases in the middle. Per germline, CDR1 MNHEY and CDR2 SVGEGT. DNA of the CDR3: TGTGCCAGCATCGAGGGATGGGGGACGGGCTCACCCCTCCACTTT. Protein: CASIEGWGTGSPLHF.

This clonotype occurred many times. The rearrangement uses TRBV11-3 and TRBJ2-2; 9 bases map to TRBD2. Trimming took 4 bases from V and 1 from J; bases not matched to a gene: 4. The germline V gene has CDR1 SGHNT and CDR2 YENEEA. The CDR3 length is 16 residues. CDR3 in amino acids: CASSSNSGRNTGELFF. In nucleotides, the CDR3 is TGTGCCAGCAGCTCCAATAGCGGGAGGAACACCGGGGAGCTGTTTTTT.

This clonotype showed up many times. V gene TRBV7-9 combines with J gene TRBJ1-5; D gene ambiguous. V lost 5 bases and J lost 8, with 10 bases in between. The CDR3 contains 12 residues. Germline V lookup: CDR1 SEHNR, CDR2 FQNEAQ (reference sequence). The CDR3 nucleotides are TGTGCCAGCAGCCCTAACATCGAGCCCCAGCATTTT. Residues: CASSPNIEPQHF.

This clonotype was detected a few times. The chain combines TRBV25-1 with TRBJ2-4, with TRBD1 matching 7 bases. Germline V gene data show CDR1 as MGHDK and CDR2 as SYGVNS. V dropped 3 bases and J dropped 2; count of bases not matched to a gene: 7. The CDR3 has 16 residues. CDR3 DNA sequence: TGTGCCAGCAGTGACCGGGACAGCGTGTCCAAAAACATTCAGTACTTC. This codes for CASSDRDSVSKNIQYF. The full variable domain, rest sourced from reference TRBV25-1 and TRBJ2-4, is EADIYQTPRYLVIGTGKKITLECSQTMGHDKMYWYQQDPGMELHLIHYSYGVNSTEKGDLSSESTVSRIRTEHFPLTLESARPSHTSQYLCASSDRDSVSKNIQYFGAGTRLSVL.

This clonotype was seen many times. The gene calls are TRBV4-3 and TRBJ2-1; possible D gene TRBD2, 5 bases. The CDR3 extends over 13 amino acids. Trimming shortened V by 4 bases and J by 7 bases, and 11 bases separated the two germline ends. Germline V CDR1 and CDR2: LGHNA, YSLEER. The DNA for the CDR3 is TGCGCCAGCAGCCCTAGAGGGAGAAATGAGCAGTTCTTC. This codes for CASSPRGRNEQFF.

This clonotype was counted many times. V and J are TRBV9 and TRBJ2-7; 8 nucleotides line up with TRBD2. Germline V lookup: CDR1 SGDLS, CDR2 YYNGEE. The CDR3 is 15 amino acids. The J segment lost 6 bases and the V segment lost 4 bases, leaving 12 bases of the junction unmatched. CDR3 sequence reads: CASSPRLAGPLEQYF. The CDR3 region has the DNA TGTGCCAGCAGCCCCCGCCTAGCGGGCCCTCTCGAGCAGTACTTC.

Many counts were recorded for this clonotype. This chain connects TRBV19 to TRBJ2-1, with 14 bases identical to TRBD2. The J segment lost 4 bases and the V segment lost 6 bases, leaving 5 bases of the junction unmatched. Germline V gene lookup returns CDR1 LNHDA and CDR2 SQIVND (reference sequence). The CDR3 loop spans 16 amino acids. The CDR3 reads CASRGTSGSPYNEQFF. The CDR3 DNA sequence: TGTGCCAGTAGGGGGACTAGCGGGAGCCCTTACAATGAGCAGTTCTTC.

In its sample, this clonotype was seen many times. The gene calls are TRBV6-6 and TRBJ1-5, with 8 bases lining up with TRBD1. Germline V gene sequence: CDR1 MNHNY, CDR2 SVGAGI (reference sequence). This CDR3 is built from 17 residues. V trimming: 4 bases; J trimming: 0 bases; junction bases outside the gene matches: 8. CDR3 in DNA: TGTGCCAGCAGTTTCCTTGGACAGGGATATAGCAATCAGCCCCAGCATTTT. Its protein is CASSFLGQGYSNQPQHF.

The gene calls are TRBV5-1 and TRBJ1-5; D possibly corresponds to TRBD1 (6 bases). Germline V CDR1 and CDR2: SGHRS, YFSETQ. This CDR3 is 16 amino acids long. The germline V and J ends were trimmed by 5 bases and 2 bases, with 17 bases remaining between them. The CDR3 loop is CASSLNPGGGNQPQHF. The CDR3 DNA sequence: TGCGCCAGCAGTTTAAATCCGGGGGGCGGCAATCAGCCCCAGCATTTT.

The rearrangement joins TRBV7-2 to TRBJ2-7; 14 bases align to TRBD2. V shed 1 base, J shed 5 bases, and the junction held 1 base outside the gene matches. Germline V gene data show CDR1 as SGHTA and CDR2 as FQGNSA. The CDR3 totals 15 residues. The CDR3 protein is CASSLGTSGRNEQYF. CDR3 nucleotides: TGTGCCAGCAGCTTAGGGACTAGCGGGAGGAACGAGCAGTACTTC.

This clonotype was counted between two and nine times. This chain connects TRBV6-5 to TRBJ2-7; perhaps TRBD2 as D (6 bases). Per germline, CDR1 MNHEY and CDR2 SVGAGI. The CDR3 totals 17 residues. Deletions cut 6 bases from V and 2 bases from J, with 23 bases between. The CDR3 sequence: CASSPLFLGGETYEQYF. CDR3 nucleotides: TGTGCCAGCAGCCCCCTCTTTTTGGGGGGAGAAACCTACGAGCAGTACTTC.

This clonotype was observed at least ten times. V and J are TRBV6-2 or TRBV6-3 and TRBJ1-1, with a tentative D call TRBD1 (6 bases). This CDR3 region has 16 residues. Trimming cost V 2 bases and J 3 bases, with 16 bases left between them. CDR1 MNHEY and CDR2 SVGEGT come from the germline V gene. This CDR3 is CASSYNRVRLDTEAFF. CDR3 nucleotide sequence: TGTGCCAGCAGTTACAACAGGGTCCGATTGGACACTGAAGCTTTCTTT.

The CDR3 protein is CASSPYPTSEQYF. The DNA of the CDR3 is TGTGCCAGCAGCCCATACCCTACTAGCGAGCAGTACTTC. The chain has TRBV28 and TRBJ2-7; perhaps TRBD2 as D (5 bases). The CDR3 spans 13 residues. Germline values: CDR1 MDHEN, CDR2 SYDVKM. Trimming stripped 6 bases from V and 6 bases from J, with 15 bases between.

This clonotype has a count of ten or more. V usage is TRBV5-8 and J usage is TRBJ2-7; 7 positions agree with TRBD1. Germline V gives CDR1 SGHTS, CDR2 YDEGEE. V dropped 4 bases and J dropped 4; count of bases not matched to a gene: 8. The CDR3 covers 14 residues. The CDR3 protein is CASSRARGQYEQYF. DNA for the CDR3: TGTGCCAGCAGCCGAGCCAGGGGACAGTACGAGCAGTACTTC.

This clonotype turned up a few times. This chain connects TRBV28 to TRBJ2-3; 11 bases align to TRBD2. Germline loops: CDR1 MDHEN, CDR2 SYDVKM. The CDR3 runs to 16 residues. Trimming took 7 bases from V and 6 from J; bases not matched to a gene: 12. Written as DNA, the CDR3 is TGTGCCAGCACCCACCGGGCTAGCGGGAGGAGGGATACGCAGTATTTT. Translation gives CASTHRASGRRDTQYF.

The V gene is TRBV12-3 or TRBV12-4, the J gene TRBJ1-1, with D possibly matching TRBD1 (6 bases). The CDR3 runs 14 residues. V lost 6 bases, J lost 7 bases, and 18 bases lay in between. CDR3 in DNA: TGTGCCAGCAGCCCCCCCCCGACAGGTGTTGAAGCTTTCTTT. Residues: CASSPPPTGVEAFF.

The rearrangement uses TRBV4-2 and TRBJ2-5; D possibly corresponds to TRBD2 (6 bases). The CDR3 consists of 16 residues. Per germline, CDR1 LGHNA and CDR2 YNFKEQ. V lost 4 bases to trimming and J lost 1 base, with 16 bases between them. CDR3 in amino acids: CASSRNGGNLQETQYF. In DNA, the CDR3 is TGTGCCAGCAGCCGCAATGGGGGGAACCTCCAAGAGACCCAGTACTTC.

In DNA form, the CDR3 reads TGTGCCAGCAGACGCGCCGGGGCGGGAGAGGCCGGGGAGCTGTTTTTT. It encodes CASRRAGAGEAGELFF. V usage is TRBV6-6 and J usage is TRBJ2-2, with 7 bases matching TRBD2. The V gene end was trimmed by 6 bases and the J gene end by 6 bases; junction bases not matched to a gene: 13. Per germline, CDR1 MNHNY and CDR2 SVGAGI (reference sequence). The CDR3 is made up of 16 amino acids.

In this sample, this clonotype turned up many times. The rearrangement joins TRBV5-1 to TRBJ2-7; TRBD2 matches at 11 bases. V dropped 4 bases and J dropped 4; count of bases not matched to a gene: 7. Germline V gene sequence: CDR1 SGHRS, CDR2 YFSETQ. The CDR3 contains 15 residues. The CDR3 reads CASSRETSGSYEQYF. In DNA form, the CDR3 reads TGCGCCAGCAGCAGAGAAACTAGCGGGAGTTACGAGCAGTACTTC.

The J gene is TRBJ2-5, the V gene TRBV6-2 or TRBV6-3; no reliable D call. The CDR3 consists of 12 residues. The V gene's germline CDR1 is MNHEY and CDR2 SVGEGT. V was cut by 2 bases and J by 4 bases, with 5 bases left in between. The CDR3 nucleotides are TGTGCCAGCAGTTACGGTCCAGAGACCCAGTACTTC. Translating gives CASSYGPETQYF.

The table lists this clonotype with many counts. The chain combines TRBV4-1 with TRBJ2-7, with D perhaps TRBD1 (5 bases). The V gene lost 4 bases and the J gene lost 2 bases, with 15 bases spanning the gap. Germline V lookup: CDR1 MGHRA, CDR2 YSYEKL. The CDR3 loop spans 15 amino acids. Here the CDR3 DNA reads TGCGCCAGCAGCCTCCAACCGGACAAACCCTACGAGCAGTACTTC. Translating gives CASSLQPDKPYEQYF.

In regard to this clonotype: The junction and the germline gene differ at one end; a read error may be behind it. The V and J genes are TRBV10-3 and TRBJ2-3; the match to TRBD2 covers 12 bases. CDR3 length equals 15 residues. CDR1 and CDR2 from the germline V gene are ENHRY and SYGVKD. Here the CDR3 DNA reads TGTACCATCAGGACGACTAGCGGGAGTGGTGATACGCAGTATTTT. As protein: CTIRTTSGSGDTQYF.

V gene TRBV3-1 combines with J gene TRBJ1-2, with 7 bases matching TRBD1. V shed 4 bases and J 2 bases; nucleotides not matched to a gene: 7. The CDR3 totals 15 residues. The germline CDR1 and CDR2 sequences are LGHDT and YNNKEL (reference sequence). CDR3 loop: CASSLRGPGNYGYTF. As DNA, the CDR3 is TGTGCCAGCAGCCTGAGGGGGCCCGGGAACTATGGCTACACCTTC.

This clonotype showed up just a few times. This sequence joins TRBV3-1 and TRBJ2-2; D is unclear. CDR1 LGHDT and CDR2 YNNKEL come from the germline V gene (reference sequence). The CDR3 totals 15 residues. Trimming took 5 bases from V and 6 from J, leaving 16 bases between them. CDR3 DNA: TGTGCCAGCAGCAAAACCCTCGGGTTGGCCGGGGAGCTGTTTTTT. Translated: CASSKTLGLAGELFF.

In its sample, this clonotype was seen many times. The rearrangement links TRBV28 to TRBJ2-7; no clear D gene. Germline V gives CDR1 MDHEN, CDR2 SYDVKM. CDR3 length: 13 amino acids. The V end was cut by 5 bases, the J end by 0 bases, with 8 bases between. Written as DNA, the CDR3 is TGTGCCAGCAGTATATCCGACTCCTACGAGCAGTACTTC. Translation: CASSISDSYEQYF.